This TCR beta chain is drawn from a study of T cells in Graves' hyperthyroidism and ophthalmopathy. Graves' hyperthyroidism qualified as stable when ophthalmopathy did not progress within 18 months. Amplification targeted TCR beta CDR3 regions from RNA transcripts. A first-round RT-PCR of the TCR CDR3 used the HTBI primer set. TCRdb itself ran the multiplex PCR reads through MiXCR, one entry per CDR3 protein. The table shows some 510,000 distinct CDR3 sequences, with 46% occurring only once. This clonotype has just a few counts. The CDR3 runs 15 residues. J lost 5 bases, V lost 0 bases, and 7 bases had no gene match. Germline V CDR1 and CDR2: SGDLS, YYNGEE.

This chain connects TRBV9 to TRBJ2-5; TRBD1 agrees at 7 bases. The clonotype originates from a young woman with Graves' hyperthyroidism. The source material was peripheral blood or thyroid tissue (not recorded which). This CDR3 is CASSVAGGLVETQYF. CDR3 DNA: TGTGCCAGCAGCGTAGCAGGGGGTTTGGTCGAGACCCAGTACTTC.